This T cell receptor beta chain comes out of a study of blood T cell repertoires in COVID-19. With 4 bases removed from V and 6 bases from J, the gap between germline ends came to 22 bases. The CDR3 covers 16 residues. Germline lookup yields CDR1 GTSNPN and CDR2 SVGIG (reference sequence). Generated by immunoSEQ multiplex PCR, the TCRdb table keeps only in-frame clones and is missing some. The table shows over 90,000 clones, with around nine tenths occurring only once. Sequencing was carried out using peripheral blood. The gene calls are TRBV30 and TRBJ1-5; the D gene is possibly TRBD1 (5 bases). The receptor was derived from a woman at least 80 years old in a cohort sampled during active COVID-19. The DNA of the CDR3 is TGTGCCTGGACAGCACTTGGGGCCGCAAGGGGTCAGCCCCAGCATTTT. Encoded protein: CAWTALGAARGQPQHF.